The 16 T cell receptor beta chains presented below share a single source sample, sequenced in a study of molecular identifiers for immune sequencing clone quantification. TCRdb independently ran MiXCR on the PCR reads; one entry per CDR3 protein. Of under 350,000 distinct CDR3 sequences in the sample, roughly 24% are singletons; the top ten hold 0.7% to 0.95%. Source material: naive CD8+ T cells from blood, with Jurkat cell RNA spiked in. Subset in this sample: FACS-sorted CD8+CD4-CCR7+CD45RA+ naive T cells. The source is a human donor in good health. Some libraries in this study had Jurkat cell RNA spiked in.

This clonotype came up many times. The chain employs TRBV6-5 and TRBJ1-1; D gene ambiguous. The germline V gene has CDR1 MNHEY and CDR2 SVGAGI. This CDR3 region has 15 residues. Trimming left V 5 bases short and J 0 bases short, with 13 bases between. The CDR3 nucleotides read TGTGCCAGCAGTCCGTTCGACACGATGAACACTGAAGCTTTCTTT. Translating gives CASSPFDTMNTEAFF.

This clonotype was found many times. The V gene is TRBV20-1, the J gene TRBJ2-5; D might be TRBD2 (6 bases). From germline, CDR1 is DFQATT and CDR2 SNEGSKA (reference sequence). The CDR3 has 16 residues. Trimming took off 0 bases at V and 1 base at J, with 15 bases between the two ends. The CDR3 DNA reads TGCAGTGCTAGAGATCTTCGGGGACTTCTCCAAGAGACCCAGTACTTC. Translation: CSARDLRGLLQETQYF.

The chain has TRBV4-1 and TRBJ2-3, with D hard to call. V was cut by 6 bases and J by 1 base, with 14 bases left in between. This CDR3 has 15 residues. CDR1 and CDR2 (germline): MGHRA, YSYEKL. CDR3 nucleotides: TGCGCCAGCAGTCGCGAAGGCGGACGCACAGATACGCAGTATTTT. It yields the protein CASSREGGRTDTQYF.

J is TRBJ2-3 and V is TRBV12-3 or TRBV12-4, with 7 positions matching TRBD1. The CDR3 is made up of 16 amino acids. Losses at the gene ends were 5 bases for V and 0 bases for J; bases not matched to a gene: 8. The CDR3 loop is CASSLPGGGSTDTQYF. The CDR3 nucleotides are TGTGCCAGCAGTCTTCCAGGGGGTGGTAGCACAGATACGCAGTATTTT.

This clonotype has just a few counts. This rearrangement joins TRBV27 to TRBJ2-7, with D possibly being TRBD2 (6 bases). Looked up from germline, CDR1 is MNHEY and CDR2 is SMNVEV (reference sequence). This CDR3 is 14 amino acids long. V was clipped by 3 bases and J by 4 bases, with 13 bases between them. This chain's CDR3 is CASSFASAGYEQYF. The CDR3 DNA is TGTGCCAGCAGTTTCGCCAGCGCGGGGTACGAGCAGTACTTC.

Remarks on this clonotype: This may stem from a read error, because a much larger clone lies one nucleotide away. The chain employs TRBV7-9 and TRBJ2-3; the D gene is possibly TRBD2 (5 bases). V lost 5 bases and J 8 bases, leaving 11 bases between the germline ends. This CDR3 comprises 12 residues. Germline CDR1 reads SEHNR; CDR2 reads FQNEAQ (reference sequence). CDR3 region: CASSTGMPTQYF. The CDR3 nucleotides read TGTGCCAGCAGCACCGGGATGCCTACGCAGTATTTT.

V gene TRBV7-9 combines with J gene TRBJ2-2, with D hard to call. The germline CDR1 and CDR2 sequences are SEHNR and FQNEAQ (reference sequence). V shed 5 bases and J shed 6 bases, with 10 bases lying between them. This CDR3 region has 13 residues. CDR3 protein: CASSRDGSGELFF. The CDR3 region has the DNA TGTGCCAGCAGCAGGGATGGCTCCGGGGAGCTGTTTTTT.

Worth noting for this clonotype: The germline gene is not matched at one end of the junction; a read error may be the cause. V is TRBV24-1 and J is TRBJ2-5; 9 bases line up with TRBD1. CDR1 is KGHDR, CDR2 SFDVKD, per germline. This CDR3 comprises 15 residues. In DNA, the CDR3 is TGTGCCACCAGTGATTGGGGACAGGGCCAAGAGGCCCAGTACTTC. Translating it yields CATSDWGQGQEAQYF.

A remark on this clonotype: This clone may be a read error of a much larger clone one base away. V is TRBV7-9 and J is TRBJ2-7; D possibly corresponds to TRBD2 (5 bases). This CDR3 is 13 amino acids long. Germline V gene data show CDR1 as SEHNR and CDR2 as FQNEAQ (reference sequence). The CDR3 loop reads CASSKPGSYKQYF. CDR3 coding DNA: TGTGCCAGCAGCAAGCCGGGGTCCTACAAGCAGTACTTC.

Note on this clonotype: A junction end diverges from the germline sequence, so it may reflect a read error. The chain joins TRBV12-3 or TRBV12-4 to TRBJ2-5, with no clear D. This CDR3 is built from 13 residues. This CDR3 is CASSFGPKEAQYF. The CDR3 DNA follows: TGTGCCAGCAGTTTTGGACCTAAAGAGGCCCAGTACTTC.

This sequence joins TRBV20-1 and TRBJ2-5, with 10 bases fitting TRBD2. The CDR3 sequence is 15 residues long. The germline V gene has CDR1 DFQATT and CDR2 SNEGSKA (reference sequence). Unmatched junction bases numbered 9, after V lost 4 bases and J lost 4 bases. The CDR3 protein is CSANEIAGGSETQYF. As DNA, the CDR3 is TGCAGTGCTAATGAAATAGCGGGGGGATCAGAGACCCAGTACTTC.

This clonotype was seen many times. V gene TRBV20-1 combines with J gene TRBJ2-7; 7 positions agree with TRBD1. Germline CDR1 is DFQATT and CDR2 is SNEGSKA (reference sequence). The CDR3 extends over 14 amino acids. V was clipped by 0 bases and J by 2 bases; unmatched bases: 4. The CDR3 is CSARDRDRTYEQYF. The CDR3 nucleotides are TGCAGTGCTAGAGATAGGGACAGAACCTACGAGCAGTACTTC.

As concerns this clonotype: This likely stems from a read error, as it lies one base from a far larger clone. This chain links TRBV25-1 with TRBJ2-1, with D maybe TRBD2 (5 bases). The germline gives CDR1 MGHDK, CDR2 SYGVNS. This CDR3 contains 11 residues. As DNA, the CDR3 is TGTGCCAGCAGTCCGGGGAATGCGCAGTTCTTC. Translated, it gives CASSPGNAQFF.

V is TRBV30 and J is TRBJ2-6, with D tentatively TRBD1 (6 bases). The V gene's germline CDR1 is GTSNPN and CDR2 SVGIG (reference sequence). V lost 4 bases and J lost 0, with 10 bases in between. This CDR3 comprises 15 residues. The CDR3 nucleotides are TGTGCCTGGAACCTACAGGGCTCTGGGGCCAACGTCCTGACTTTC. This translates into CAWNLQGSGANVLTF.

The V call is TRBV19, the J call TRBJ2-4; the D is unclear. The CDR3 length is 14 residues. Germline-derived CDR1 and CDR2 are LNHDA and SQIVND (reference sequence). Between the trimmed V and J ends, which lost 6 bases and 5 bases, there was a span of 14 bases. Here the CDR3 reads CASRAGPSQNIQYF. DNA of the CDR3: TGTGCCAGTAGAGCCGGGCCGTCCCAAAACATTCAGTACTTC.

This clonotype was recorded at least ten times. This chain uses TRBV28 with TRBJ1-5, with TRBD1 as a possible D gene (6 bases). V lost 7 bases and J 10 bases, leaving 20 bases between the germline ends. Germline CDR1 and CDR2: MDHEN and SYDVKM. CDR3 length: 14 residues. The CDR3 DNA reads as TGTGCCAGCACCCCGGGGGCATATCGGGGTCCCCAGCATTTT. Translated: CASTPGAYRGPQHF.